This T cell receptor (beta chain) was documented in a study of T cell responses to AZD1222 COVID-19 vaccine. Study observations and caveats: White British donors predominated, females outnumbered males, and clonal diversity was possibly underestimated. Unmutated variant regions are reportedly targeted by nearly half of spike-specific TCRs. Repertoires in all cases were sampled only once the peak T cell response had passed.

Produced via immunoSEQ multiplex PCR; TCRdb's table is partial and in-frame only. The sample lists approximately 98,000 clones, roughly 84% seen once, with 3% to 3.5% in the top ten. With regard to this clone: The antigen is unknown.

The sample consisted of peripheral blood, taken on day 0 of AZD1222 vaccination. The sequence was collected from an adult in good health.

The CDR3 loop is CAWSVPSTAYTEAFF. The CDR3 DNA is TGTGCCTGGAGTGTCCCCTCGACAGCCTACACTGAAGCTTTCTTT. The V and J genes are TRBV30 and TRBJ1-1, with D possibly TRBD1 on 5 matching bases. Trimming shortened V by 0 bases and J by 3 bases, and 14 bases separated the two germline ends. Germline V gene data show CDR1 as GTSNPN and CDR2 as SVGIG (reference sequence). CDR3 length: 15 residues.